Shown below are 29 T cell receptor beta chains from a single sample sequenced in a study of blood T cell repertoires in COVID-19. The assay was immunoSEQ multiplex PCR, and TCRdb's table has in-frame clones only and misses some. The sample records some 240,000 clones, approximately 79% being singletons. The sample comprised PBMCs or T cells enriched from blood (not recorded which). These receptors were taken from a man under 40 with acute COVID-19.

J is TRBJ1-1 and V is TRBV5-6; the D gene is possibly TRBD1 (5 bases). V was pared by 4 bases and J by 7 bases, with 11 bases between. This CDR3 is 12 amino acids long. The germline V gene has CDR1 SGHDT and CDR2 YYEEEE. CDR3 sequence: CASSLTGGEAFF. The DNA for the CDR3 is TGTGCCAGCAGCCTAACCGGGGGTGAAGCTTTCTTT.

This sequence joins TRBV11-2 and TRBJ2-2, with 7 bases lining up with TRBD1. This CDR3 contains 15 residues. The V gene end was trimmed by 5 bases and the J gene end by 6 bases; junction bases not matched to a gene: 9. CDR1 and CDR2 (germline): SGHAT, FQNNGV. The CDR3 loop reads CASSLPTGAAGELFF. The CDR3 nucleotides read TGTGCCAGCAGCCTGCCTACAGGGGCCGCCGGGGAGCTGTTTTTT. Full variable domain (outside the CDR3, taken from reference TRBV11-2 and TRBJ2-2): EAGVAQSPRYKIIEKRQSVAFWCNPISGHATLYWYQQILGQGPKLLIQFQNNGVVDDSQLPKDRFSAERLKGVDSTLKIQPAKLEDSAVYLCASSLPTGAAGELFFGEGSRLTVL.

The J gene is TRBJ2-1, the V gene TRBV7-9; TRBD1 agrees at 7 bases. The V gene end was trimmed by 5 bases and the J gene end by 4 bases; junction bases not matched to a gene: 14. The CDR3 sequence is 17 residues long. CDR1 and CDR2 from the germline V gene are SEHNR and FQNEAQ (reference sequence). As DNA, the CDR3 is TGTGCCAGCAGCACACAACAAACAGGGGTTGGGTACAATGAGCAGTTCTTC. Translating gives CASSTQQTGVGYNEQFF. Complete variable domain (other parts from reference TRBV7-9 and TRBJ2-1): DTGVSQNPRHKITKRGQNVTFRCDPISEHNRLYWYRQTLGQGPEFLTYFQNEAQLEKSRLLSDRFSAERPKGSFSTLEIQRTEQGDSAMYLCASSTQQTGVGYNEQFFGPGTRLTVL.

The rearrangement links TRBV6-5 to TRBJ1-2, with TRBD1 matching over 7 bases. The CDR3 extends over 14 amino acids. V lost 6 bases and J lost 4; bases outside the gene matches: 8. Germline loops: CDR1 MNHEY, CDR2 SVGAGI. CDR3 region: CASSRDSTFYGYTF. As DNA, the CDR3 is TGTGCCAGCAGCAGGGACAGTACTTTCTATGGCTACACCTTC.

This clone turned up a few times. The chain employs TRBV6-5 and TRBJ1-1; perhaps TRBD1 as D (6 bases). V was clipped by 5 bases and J by 12 bases, with 16 bases between them. There are 12 residues in the CDR3. From germline, CDR1 is MNHEY and CDR2 SVGAGI. The chain's CDR3 is CASSPRQGKSFF. In nucleotides, the CDR3 is TGTGCCAGCAGTCCCCGTCAGGGGAAATCTTTCTTT.

The rearrangement joins TRBV18 to TRBJ1-5, with D possibly TRBD1 on 5 matching bases. Looked up from germline, CDR1 is KGHSH and CDR2 is LQKENI. Deletions cut 6 bases from V and 1 base from J, with 13 bases between. This CDR3 is 15 amino acids long. In nucleotides, the CDR3 is TGTGCCAGCTCCGTGGCAGGGAACAGCAATCAGCCCCAGCATTTT. Its translation: CASSVAGNSNQPQHF.

This clone has only a few counts. The chain links TRBV7-9 to TRBJ1-4, with D tentatively TRBD1 (6 bases). Trimming pared 2 bases from V and 4 bases from J, leaving 11 bases between. This CDR3 has 15 residues. Germline values: CDR1 SEHNR, CDR2 FQNEAQ (reference sequence). CDR3 amino acids: CASSLRQEDNEKLFF. The CDR3 DNA reads TGTGCCAGCAGCTTAAGACAGGAGGATAATGAAAAACTGTTTTTT. Using reference TRBV7-9 and TRBJ1-4 for the parts outside the CDR3, the full variable domain is DTGVSQNPRHKITKRGQNVTFRCDPISEHNRLYWYRQTLGQGPEFLTYFQNEAQLEKSRLLSDRFSAERPKGSFSTLEIQRTEQGDSAMYLCASSLRQEDNEKLFFGSGTQLSVL.

This clone has a single count. V usage is TRBV19 and J usage is TRBJ1-4, with D perhaps TRBD1 (6 bases). This CDR3 is 15 amino acids long. CDR1 is LNHDA, CDR2 SQIVND, per germline (reference sequence). V was pared by 5 bases and J by 0 bases, with 10 bases between. CDR3 protein: CASSDEGATNEKLFF. CDR3 coding DNA: TGTGCCAGTAGTGATGAGGGGGCAACTAATGAAAAACTGTTTTTT.

This chain connects TRBV5-4 to TRBJ1-5, with a possible D match to TRBD1 (6 bases). V was shortened by 4 bases and J by 0 bases, with 14 bases between the two germline ends. CDR1 and CDR2 (germline): SGHNT, YYREEE (reference sequence). The CDR3 spans 16 residues. The CDR3 DNA reads as TGTGCCAGCAGCAGGGGGGGAAAGGATAGCAATCAGCCCCAGCATTTT. Protein product: CASSRGGKDSNQPQHF.

The rearrangement uses TRBV12-3 or TRBV12-4 and TRBJ2-6; D is undetermined. V lost 3 bases and J 10 bases, leaving 7 bases between the germline ends. The CDR3 covers 12 residues. The DNA of the CDR3 is TGTGCCAGCAGTTTTTACGGTAACGTCCTGACTTTC. Translated: CASSFYGNVLTF.

The gene calls are TRBV7-9 and TRBJ1-1, with 7 bases that match TRBD1. The CDR3 is made up of 15 amino acids. CDR1 is SEHNR and CDR2 is FQNEAQ in the germline V gene (reference sequence). The V and J ends lost 5 bases and 0 bases, in that order; junction bases with no gene match: 6. CDR3 in amino acids: CASSPNQGVNTEAFF. CDR3 DNA: TGTGCCAGCAGCCCAAATCAGGGGGTGAACACTGAAGCTTTCTTT.

This chain links TRBV2 with TRBJ1-1; D gene unclear. The ends were cut back, 4 bases at V and 4 bases at J, with 10 bases in the middle. This CDR3 has 13 residues. Germline V gene lookup returns CDR1 SNHLY and CDR2 FYNNEI. The CDR3 sequence: CASSGTSGTEAFF. CDR3 in DNA: TGTGCCAGCAGTGGCACTAGCGGCACTGAAGCTTTCTTT.

The rearrangement links TRBV15 to TRBJ2-1; 9 nucleotides line up with TRBD1. CDR3 length: 16 amino acids. V lost 7 bases and J lost 4; bases outside the gene matches: 11. The germline V gene encodes CDR1 LNHNV and CDR2 YYDKDF (reference sequence). The CDR3 DNA reads TGTGCCACCATCTCTCGAGGGACAGGGCTTTACAATGAGCAGTTCTTC. Protein product: CATISRGTGLYNEQFF.

The CDR3 loop reads CASQTGGSNTGELFF. The DNA for the CDR3 is TGTGCCAGCCAGACGGGGGGGTCTAACACCGGGGAGCTGTTTTTT. V is TRBV3-1 (or the pseudogene TRBV3-2) and J is TRBJ2-2; the match to TRBD2 covers 8 bases. CDR3 size: 15 residues. From germline, CDR1 is LGHDT and CDR2 YNNKEL (reference sequence). The V segment lost 8 bases and the J segment 2 bases; nucleotides outside the gene matches: 7.

The CDR3 DNA follows: TGTGCCAGCAGCAAACTTCGTCGTCGCAGGGAAGTTTACAATGAGCAGTTCTTC. Its protein product is CASSKLRRRREVYNEQFF. The genes are TRBV21-1 and TRBJ2-1; TRBD1, as called in the table, went unchecked against the DNA. TRBV21-1 is reported as a pseudogene. CDR3 length: 18 residues.

V gene TRBV6-5 combines with J gene TRBJ1-5; D unresolved. V dropped 6 bases and J dropped 6 bases, with 18 bases sitting between them. The CDR3 is made up of 15 amino acids. Germline values: CDR1 MNHEY, CDR2 SVGAGI. CDR3 sequence (DNA): TGTGCCAGCAGCCCCTCTCCTGGAGAGGGTCAGCCCCAGCATTTT. It encodes CASSPSPGEGQPQHF.

The gene calls are TRBV5-4 and TRBJ2-2; TRBD2 matches 8 bases. This CDR3 region has 15 residues. With V trimmed by 2 bases and J by 2 bases, 2 bases remained unmatched. Germline CDR1 and CDR2: SGHNT and YYREEE (reference sequence). CDR3 region: CASSLAGVNTGELFF. The CDR3 bases are TGTGCCAGCAGCTTAGCGGGGGTAAACACCGGGGAGCTGTTTTTT. The full variable domain, with the rest looked up from reference TRBV5-4 and TRBJ2-2, is ETGVTQSPTHLIKTRGQQVTLRCSSQSGHNTVSWYQQALGQGPQFIFQYYREEENGRGNFPPRFSGLQFPNYSSELNVNALELDDSALYLCASSLAGVNTGELFFGEGSRLTVL.

There are a few counts of this clone. The rearrangement uses TRBV12-3 or TRBV12-4 and TRBJ1-2, with D possibly matching TRBD1 (5 bases). The CDR3 spans 13 residues. Trimming pared 0 bases from V and 8 bases from J, leaving 10 bases between. CDR3 in DNA: TGTGCCAGCAGTTTAGCGCGGCAGGGAGGCTACACCTTC. As protein: CASSLARQGGYTF.

This clone appeared a single time. DNA of the CDR3: TGTGCCAGCAGTCCGGTACGACTGAACAATCAGCCCCAGCATTTT. Its translation is CASSPVRLNNQPQHF. V gene TRBV28 combines with J gene TRBJ1-5; D remains ambiguous. Germline lookup yields CDR1 MDHEN and CDR2 SYDVKM. The CDR3 contains 15 residues. The V and J ends lost 5 bases and 3 bases respectively, with 14 bases between them.

The chain joins TRBV30 to TRBJ1-1, with 9 nucleotides matching TRBD1. With V trimmed by 8 bases and J by 5 bases, 9 bases remained unmatched. The CDR3 runs 13 residues. Germline V lookup: CDR1 GTSNPN, CDR2 SVGIG (reference sequence). CDR3 region: CARTQGAGTEAFF. CDR3 nucleotide sequence: TGTGCCAGAACACAGGGGGCTGGGACTGAAGCTTTCTTT.

This chain links TRBV23-1 with TRBJ1-2, with 7 bases matching TRBD1. TRBV23-1 is filed as an ORF, its function uncertain. The CDR3 sequence is 12 residues long. V was clipped by 11 bases and J by 3 bases; unmatched bases: 6. For the CDR3, the DNA is TGCGCCGGCCGGGACAGCTACTATGGCTACACCTTC. Translation: CAGRDSYYGYTF.

The V gene is TRBV28, the J gene TRBJ1-5; unclear D gene. Per germline, CDR1 MDHEN and CDR2 SYDVKM. The ends were cut back, 1 base at V and 2 bases at J, with 12 bases in the middle. The CDR3 extends over 16 amino acids. The CDR3: CASSLFRRVGNQPQHF. In DNA form, the CDR3 reads TGTGCCAGCAGTTTATTTCGGAGGGTGGGCAATCAGCCCCAGCATTTT.

The V gene is TRBV19, the J gene TRBJ1-6; unclear D gene. The germline V gene has CDR1 LNHDA and CDR2 SQIVND (reference sequence). Trimming took off 7 bases at V and 10 bases at J, with 20 bases between the two ends. The CDR3 loop spans 15 amino acids. In DNA form, the CDR3 reads TGTGCCAGTACTTTCAGCGAGACCGTAGCCTCACCCCTCCACTTT. This gives the protein CASTFSETVASPLHF.

The chain carries TRBV15 and TRBJ1-5; TRBD1 is a possible D gene (6 bases). This CDR3 contains 21 residues. The germline CDR1 and CDR2 sequences are LNHNV and YYDKDF (reference sequence). Trimming removed 3 bases from V and 0 bases from J, with 27 bases in between. CDR3 DNA: TGTGCCACCAGCAGGCCGCACGGACAGTCGGACCCTCTGTATAGCAATCAGCCCCAGCATTTT. It is translated as CATSRPHGQSDPLYSNQPQHF.

The CDR3 region is CASSLLTGAEAFF. For the CDR3, the DNA is TGTGCCAGCAGCTTATTAACGGGTGCTGAAGCTTTCTTT. The rearrangement joins TRBV7-3 to TRBJ1-1; D call uncertain. Germline CDR1 reads SGHTA; CDR2 reads FQGTGA. Trimming took 2 bases from V and 6 from J, leaving 10 bases between them. The CDR3 length is 13 residues.

The chain uses TRBV20-1 and TRBJ2-1; D is possibly TRBD2 (6 bases). The V gene lost 3 bases and the J gene lost 8 bases, with 20 bases spanning the gap. This CDR3 region has 15 residues. Germline V lookup: CDR1 DFQATT, CDR2 SNEGSKA (reference sequence). The CDR3 region is CSASDPGLPADEQFF. The CDR3 nucleotides read TGCAGTGCTAGTGACCCGGGACTTCCCGCGGATGAGCAGTTCTTC.

CDR3 residues: CAISEFQGQTNTGELFF. CDR3 nucleotides: TGTGCCATCAGTGAGTTCCAGGGCCAAACGAACACCGGGGAGCTGTTTTTT. The rearrangement uses TRBV10-3 and TRBJ2-2, with D possibly TRBD1 on 5 matching bases. Germline V gene data show CDR1 as ENHRY and CDR2 as SYGVKD. The CDR3 contains 17 residues. Trimming cost V 1 base and J 0 bases, with 12 bases left between them.

The table lists this clone with a few counts. This CDR3 is CASSLGRGTEAFF. DNA of the CDR3: TGTGCCAGCAGCCTCGGACGGGGAACTGAAGCTTTCTTT. The chain uses TRBV3-1 (or the pseudogene TRBV3-2) and TRBJ1-1; D is unclear. The CDR3 totals 13 residues. Between the trimmed V and J ends, which lost 4 bases and 5 bases, there was a span of 11 bases. The germline CDR1 and CDR2 sequences are LGHDT and YNNKEL (reference sequence).

This clone was picked up one time. The rearrangement links TRBV6-5 to TRBJ2-1; 12 positions agree with TRBD2. Germline CDR1 and CDR2: MNHEY and SVGAGI. The CDR3 is 15 amino acids. The V segment lost 6 bases and the J segment 8 bases; nucleotides outside the gene matches: 8. The chain's CDR3 is CASSVLAGGPDEQFF. CDR3 sequence (DNA): TGTGCCAGCAGCGTGCTAGCGGGGGGGCCCGATGAGCAGTTCTTC.